This T cell receptor beta chain appears in the sequencing data of a study of T cells in tumors after PD-1 blockade. Study conclusions and caveats: Clonal replacement was seen across treatment, not between pre-treatment samples.

Germline CDR1 SGHNT, CDR2 YENEEA. J was trimmed by 2 bases and V by 5 bases; bases with no gene match: 6. The CDR3 spans 16 residues. Time point indicated: second of two post-therapy site-matched biopsies roughly 2 months apart. This clone was seen only a few times. The antigen is not known. Generated by immunoSEQ multiplex PCR, the TCRdb table keeps only in-frame clones and is missing some. This table has 7,900 or so clones, roughly 60% appearing once. V usage is TRBV11-3 and J usage is TRBJ2-1; 10 bases align to TRBD2. The TCR comes from a human donor with basal cell carcinoma. The starting material was tumor tissue, obtained after anti-PD-1 treatment. CDR3 coding DNA: TGTGCCAGCAGCCGCTTTAGCGGGGGGCCCTACAATGAGCAGTTCTTC. Protein sequence: CASSRFSGGPYNEQFF.